This is a list of T cell receptor beta chains from one sample in a study of blood T cell repertoires in COVID-19. Libraries were prepared by immunoSEQ multiplex PCR; TCRdb keeps only in-frame clonotypes and omits some of them. The sample gives around 100,000 clones, under 75% of which show up once; about 6.5% is in the top ten. The sample consisted of peripheral blood. These receptors were obtained from a man aged 80 or over with acute or convalescent COVID-19. CDR3s include the opening cysteine and the closing phenylalanine or tryptophan. Each record gives: D gene, J gene, CDR3 length, clone size, V gene, CDR3 DNA, CDR3 protein. A D gene is named only where the DNA matches it firmly. Clone size appears in some rows only: once, few, many, or a class for an expanded clone.

d_call: NA; j_call: TRBJ1-5; cdr3_length: 13; clone_size: NA; v_call: TRBV2; cdr3_nt: TGTGCCAGCAAGGTAGGAGAAAATCAGCCCCAGCATTTT; cdr3_aa: CASKVGENQPQHF
d_call: NA; j_call: TRBJ2-1; cdr3_length: 13; clone_size: NA; v_call: TRBV18; cdr3_nt: TGTGCCAGCTCACCACCCGGGGGTCATGAGCAGTTCTTC; cdr3_aa: CASSPPGGHEQFF
d_call: NA; j_call: TRBJ2-2; cdr3_length: 17; clone_size: NA; v_call: TRBV4-3; cdr3_nt: TGCGCCAGCAGCCAAGAAATTAGCGGACCGAACACCGGGGAGCTGTTTTTT; cdr3_aa: CASSQEISGPNTGELFF
d_call: NA; j_call: TRBJ2-7; cdr3_length: 14; clone_size: once; v_call: TRBV6-5; cdr3_nt: TGTGCCAGCAAGCGTGGACAGATCGAAAACGAGCAGTACTTC; cdr3_aa: CASKRGQIENEQYF
d_call: TRBD1; j_call: TRBJ2-7; cdr3_length: 14; clone_size: NA; v_call: TRBV7-2; cdr3_nt: TGTGCCAGCAGCTCCCGACAGGGGTTGGGCGAGCAGTACTTC; cdr3_aa: CASSSRQGLGEQYF
d_call: TRBD1; j_call: TRBJ2-3; cdr3_length: 14; clone_size: NA; v_call: TRBV5-1; cdr3_nt: TGCGCCAGCAGCAAGGGACAGGGGACAGATACGCAGTATTTT; cdr3_aa: CASSKGQGTDTQYF
d_call: NA; j_call: TRBJ2-6; cdr3_length: 16; clone_size: NA; v_call: TRBV6-5; cdr3_nt: TGTGCCAGCAGTTCCAGGGCCCCGTCTGGGGCCAACGTCCTGACTTTC; cdr3_aa: CASSSRAPSGANVLTF
d_call: TRBD1; j_call: TRBJ1-1; cdr3_length: 12; clone_size: NA; v_call: TRBV2; cdr3_nt: TGTGCCAGCAGGGACAGGGGCACTGAAGCTTTCTTT; cdr3_aa: CASRDRGTEAFF
d_call: TRBD2; j_call: TRBJ2-3; cdr3_length: 15; clone_size: NA; v_call: TRBV6-6; cdr3_nt: TGTGCCAGTCAAGGGCCTAGCGGGGCGGCAGATACGCAGTATTTT; cdr3_aa: CASQGPSGAADTQYF
d_call: NA; j_call: TRBJ1-2; cdr3_length: 11; clone_size: NA; v_call: TRBV20-1; cdr3_nt: TGCAGTGCCCAGGGTCGGGAGGGCTACACCTTC; cdr3_aa: CSAQGREGYTF
d_call: NA; j_call: TRBJ2-1; cdr3_length: 15; clone_size: NA; v_call: TRBV24-1; cdr3_nt: TGTGCCACCAGTGCCCTGGGCAGTCAGTACAATGAGCAGTTCTTC; cdr3_aa: CATSALGSQYNEQFF
d_call: TRBD2; j_call: TRBJ2-7; cdr3_length: 15; clone_size: NA; v_call: TRBV5-1; cdr3_nt: TGCGCCAGCAGCTTGGTAGCGGGGTTGGATGGCGAGCAGTACTTC; cdr3_aa: CASSLVAGLDGEQYF
d_call: NA; j_call: TRBJ1-4; cdr3_length: 16; clone_size: NA; v_call: TRBV10-1; cdr3_nt: TGCGCCAGCAGTGAGTCAGGGGCCCGGGGGAATGAAAAACTGTTTTTT; cdr3_aa: CASSESGARGNEKLFF
d_call: TRBD2; j_call: TRBJ2-3; cdr3_length: 18; clone_size: NA; v_call: TRBV28; cdr3_nt: TGTGCCAGCAGCCCTCCGGGACTAGCATTTACTAGCACAGATACGCAGTATTTT; cdr3_aa: CASSPPGLAFTSTDTQYF
d_call: TRBD2; j_call: TRBJ2-1; cdr3_length: 14; clone_size: NA; v_call: TRBV19; cdr3_nt: TGTGCCAGTTCCGGGACTAGGAGCTACAATGAGCAGTTCTTC; cdr3_aa: CASSGTRSYNEQFF
d_call: TRBD2; j_call: TRBJ2-5; cdr3_length: 15; clone_size: NA; v_call: TRBV19; cdr3_nt: TGTGCCAGTAGTAGGGGCGGGGGGCGCGCGGAGACCCAGTACTTC; cdr3_aa: CASSRGGGRAETQYF
d_call: TRBD1; j_call: TRBJ1-2; cdr3_length: 14; clone_size: NA; v_call: TRBV19; cdr3_nt: TGTGCCAGTAGTATACTACAGGGGATGGCTGGCTACACCTTC; cdr3_aa: CASSILQGMAGYTF
d_call: TRBD2; j_call: TRBJ2-2; cdr3_length: 17; clone_size: few; v_call: TRBV24-1; cdr3_nt: TGTGCCACCAGTGATTGGGGGGGGACGGCGAACACCGGGGAGCTGTTTTTT; cdr3_aa: CATSDWGGTANTGELFF
d_call: NA; j_call: TRBJ2-7; cdr3_length: 14; clone_size: NA; v_call: TRBV6-4; cdr3_nt: TGTGCCAGCAGTGTCGGTCCGGGTCCCTACGAGCAGTACTTC; cdr3_aa: CASSVGPGPYEQYF
d_call: NA; j_call: TRBJ2-1; cdr3_length: 12; clone_size: NA; v_call: TRBV15; cdr3_nt: TGTGCCACCAGCACCGCCCAGGATGAGCAGTTCTTC; cdr3_aa: CATSTAQDEQFF
d_call: NA; j_call: TRBJ2-7; cdr3_length: 14; clone_size: NA; v_call: TRBV4-3; cdr3_nt: TGCGCCAGCAGCCAAGGGCCCACAGCCACCGAGCAGTACTTC; cdr3_aa: CASSQGPTATEQYF
d_call: NA; j_call: TRBJ2-4; cdr3_length: 15; clone_size: NA; v_call: TRBV6-1; cdr3_nt: TGTGCCAGCAGTGAAGTGGCTCTAGCCAAAAACATTCAGTACTTC; cdr3_aa: CASSEVALAKNIQYF
d_call: TRBD2; j_call: TRBJ2-1; cdr3_length: 17; clone_size: NA; v_call: TRBV14; cdr3_nt: TGTGCCAGCAGCCAAGAAAGGGAAGCGGGAGGCAACAATGAGCAGTTCTTC; cdr3_aa: CASSQEREAGGNNEQFF
d_call: NA; j_call: TRBJ1-1; cdr3_length: 14; clone_size: few; v_call: TRBV6-5; cdr3_nt: TGTGCCAGCAGTACAGTAGGGGGGAACACTGAAGCTTTCTTT; cdr3_aa: CASSTVGGNTEAFF
d_call: NA; j_call: TRBJ2-1; cdr3_length: 13; clone_size: NA; v_call: TRBV13; cdr3_nt: TGTGCCAGCAGTTCTAGCGACTACAATGAGCAGTTCTTC; cdr3_aa: CASSSSDYNEQFF
d_call: NA; j_call: TRBJ2-6; cdr3_length: 16; clone_size: NA; v_call: TRBV21-1; cdr3_nt: TGTGCCAGCAGCAAGGGAGTCGACGGGGGGGCCAACGTCCTGACTTTC; cdr3_aa: CASSKGVDGGANVLTF
d_call: NA; j_call: TRBJ2-7; cdr3_length: 13; clone_size: NA; v_call: TRBV3-1/TRBV3-2; cdr3_nt: TGTGCCAGCAGCCCCTACACGCACGGGGAGCAGTACTTC; cdr3_aa: CASSPYTHGEQYF
d_call: TRBD1; j_call: TRBJ1-5; cdr3_length: 15; clone_size: few; v_call: TRBV3-1/TRBV3-2; cdr3_nt: TGTGCCAGCAGCTATGGACAGGGAAGCAATCAGCCCCAGCATTTT; cdr3_aa: CASSYGQGSNQPQHF
d_call: NA; j_call: TRBJ1-2; cdr3_length: 16; clone_size: NA; v_call: TRBV10-2; cdr3_nt: TGCGCCAGCAGTGATTTTGTGAGGAGCCGGGGGGATGGCTACACCTTC; cdr3_aa: CASSDFVRSRGDGYTF
d_call: TRBD1; j_call: TRBJ1-1; cdr3_length: 15; clone_size: NA; v_call: TRBV11-2; cdr3_nt: TGTGCCAGCAGCTTATACGGACAGGGGCGAACTGAAGCTTTCTTT; cdr3_aa: CASSLYGQGRTEAFF
d_call: NA; j_call: TRBJ2-3; cdr3_length: 17; clone_size: NA; v_call: TRBV7-8; cdr3_nt: TGTGCCAGCAGCCCGCGCGCCGGTCCTATGCGCACAGATACGCAGTATTTT; cdr3_aa: CASSPRAGPMRTDTQYF
d_call: TRBD1; j_call: TRBJ2-7; cdr3_length: 14; clone_size: NA; v_call: TRBV28; cdr3_nt: TGTGCCAGCAACCGCCGGACAGGGGGCTACGAGCAGTACTTC; cdr3_aa: CASNRRTGGYEQYF
d_call: TRBD2; j_call: TRBJ2-1; cdr3_length: 15; clone_size: NA; v_call: TRBV19; cdr3_nt: TGTGCCAGTAGTGTTAGCGGGAGCTCCTACAATGAGCAGTTCTTC; cdr3_aa: CASSVSGSSYNEQFF
d_call: NA; j_call: TRBJ2-1; cdr3_length: 18; clone_size: NA; v_call: TRBV30; cdr3_nt: TGTGCCTGGAGTGTATCTCCCCCTCGGAGTCGATATTACAATGAGCAGTTCTTC; cdr3_aa: CAWSVSPPRSRYYNEQFF
d_call: NA; j_call: TRBJ2-1; cdr3_length: 16; clone_size: NA; v_call: TRBV5-5; cdr3_nt: TGTGCCAGCAGCACGAACCCGACAGATACGTACAATGAGCAGTTCTTC; cdr3_aa: CASSTNPTDTYNEQFF
d_call: NA; j_call: TRBJ1-6; cdr3_length: 16; clone_size: many; v_call: TRBV28; cdr3_nt: TGTGCCAGCACCCTTTTGGACAGTCAGTATAATTCACCCCTCCACTTT; cdr3_aa: CASTLLDSQYNSPLHF
d_call: NA; j_call: TRBJ2-7; cdr3_length: 15; clone_size: NA; v_call: TRBV6-5; cdr3_nt: TGTGCCAGCAGTTACGTCCGGGAGAACTCCTACGAGCAGTACTTC; cdr3_aa: CASSYVRENSYEQYF
d_call: TRBD1; j_call: TRBJ1-5; cdr3_length: 14; clone_size: NA; v_call: TRBV10-3; cdr3_nt: TGTGCCATCAGTGGTGACAGGGGGCGTCAGCCCCAGCATTTT; cdr3_aa: CAISGDRGRQPQHF
d_call: TRBD2; j_call: TRBJ2-7; cdr3_length: 14; clone_size: NA; v_call: TRBV28; cdr3_nt: TGTGCCAGCAGGTACGGGACTACCCAGGGCGAGCAGTACTTC; cdr3_aa: CASRYGTTQGEQYF
d_call: NA; j_call: TRBJ2-3; cdr3_length: 14; clone_size: NA; v_call: TRBV28; cdr3_nt: TGTGCCAGCAGTTTATCATCCCGCACAGATACGCAGTATTTT; cdr3_aa: CASSLSSRTDTQYF
d_call: NA; j_call: TRBJ1-3; cdr3_length: 13; clone_size: NA; v_call: TRBV5-1; cdr3_nt: TGCGCCAGCAGCCCGACAGGTGGAAACACCATATATTTT; cdr3_aa: CASSPTGGNTIYF
d_call: NA; j_call: TRBJ2-2; cdr3_length: 15; clone_size: NA; v_call: TRBV24-1; cdr3_nt: TGTGCCACCAGTGATCGGGGGGCTATTACCGGGGAGCTGTTTTTT; cdr3_aa: CATSDRGAITGELFF
d_call: NA; j_call: TRBJ2-5; cdr3_length: 12; clone_size: NA; v_call: TRBV2; cdr3_nt: TGTGCCAGCAATCGAAGGGGAGAGACCCAGTACTTC; cdr3_aa: CASNRRGETQYF
d_call: NA; j_call: TRBJ2-5; cdr3_length: 12; clone_size: once; v_call: TRBV7-8; cdr3_nt: TGTGCCAGCAGCACCAGAACGGAGACCCAGTACTTC; cdr3_aa: CASSTRTETQYF